The 13 T cell receptor beta chains presented below share a single source sample, sequenced in a study of blood T cells in healthy people across ages. The second PCR ran about 6 to 11 cycles with a sample-barcoded 5' primer and J-beta primers. Via MiXCR, TCRdb re-called the 5' RACE reads, giving one row per CDR3 protein. The sample carries around 800,000 distinct CDR3 sequences, less than 70% recorded once. The material sequenced was blood. The receptor set was obtained from a man of 80 years or more in good health.

This clonotype was counted once. J is TRBJ2-7 and V is TRBV2; 7 nucleotides match TRBD2. Germline CDR1 reads SNHLY; CDR2 reads FYNNEI. The CDR3 has 14 residues. The ends lost 5 bases at V and 3 bases at J; junction bases unmatched: 7. The CDR3: CASSWRAGDYEQYF. Here the CDR3 DNA reads TGTGCCAGCAGTTGGAGGGCGGGGGACTACGAGCAGTACTTC.

There are a few counts of this clonotype. The rearrangement links TRBV29-1 to TRBJ2-7; D not certain. The CDR3 runs to 13 residues. Trimming cost V 6 bases and J 5 bases, with 17 bases left between them. Germline V gives CDR1 SQVTM, CDR2 ANQGSEA. The CDR3 here is CSVASSLSNEQYF. The CDR3 DNA is TGCAGCGTGGCCTCTAGTTTGTCAAACGAGCAGTACTTC.

In DNA, the CDR3 is TGTGCCATCAGTTTGGACTATGGCTACACCTTC. This gives the protein CAISLDYGYTF. The chain carries TRBV10-3 and TRBJ1-2, with D hard to call. The germline V gene has CDR1 ENHRY and CDR2 SYGVKD. V lost 5 bases and J 3 bases, leaving 4 bases between the germline ends. The CDR3 contains 11 residues.

This chain joins TRBV10-3 and TRBJ2-2, with a tentative D call TRBD1 (6 bases). The CDR3 loop spans 16 amino acids. Germline V gives CDR1 ENHRY, CDR2 SYGVKD. V dropped 6 bases and J dropped 7 bases, with 21 bases sitting between them. The CDR3 is CAIRTGTPVADGELFF. CDR3 DNA: TGTGCCATCAGAACAGGGACCCCAGTAGCCGACGGGGAGCTGTTTTTT.

Details on this clonotype: The germline gene is not matched at one end of the junction; a read error may be the cause. This rearrangement joins TRBV6-5 to TRBJ2-2; D gene unclear. Germline assignment: CDR1 MNHEY and CDR2 SVGAGI. The CDR3 has 14 amino acids. The CDR3 region has the DNA TGCGCCAGCAGTTGGGCCTTGGCCACCGGGGAGCTGTTTTTT. Translation: CASSWALATGELFF.

The J gene is TRBJ2-7, the V gene TRBV27; 9 nucleotides line up with TRBD1. CDR1 and CDR2 from the germline V gene are MNHEY and SMNVEV (reference sequence). V was clipped by 5 bases and J by 0 bases; unmatched bases: 11. The CDR3 consists of 17 residues. The DNA of the CDR3 is TGTGCCAGCAGTCCCCTGACCGGGACAGGGAGCTCCTACGAGCAGTACTTC. Amino acid sequence: CASSPLTGTGSSYEQYF.

This clonotype was detected only a few times. The chain employs TRBV2 and TRBJ2-4; TRBD2 matches at 14 bases. The J segment lost 13 bases and the V segment lost 9 bases, leaving 11 bases of the junction unmatched. From germline, CDR1 is SNHLY and CDR2 FYNNEI. The CDR3 totals 14 residues. As DNA, the CDR3 is TGTGCCAGTAGAGGGACTAGCGGGAGATTCGTGCAGTACTTC. It is translated as CASRGTSGRFVQYF.

The gene calls are TRBV20-1 and TRBJ2-5; tentative D call: TRBD2 (6 bases). Trimming shortened V by 3 bases and J by 2 bases, and 16 bases separated the two germline ends. Germline loops: CDR1 DFQATT, CDR2 SNEGSKA (reference sequence). The CDR3 length is 15 residues. This chain's CDR3 is CSASSIVGGQETQYF. In nucleotides, the CDR3 is TGCAGTGCTAGCTCCATCGTGGGGGGACAAGAGACCCAGTACTTC.

This clonotype has only one observation. The genes are TRBV18 and TRBJ1-6, with D possibly matching TRBD1 (5 bases). V shed 3 bases and J shed 7 bases, with 13 bases lying between them. The CDR3 length is 15 residues. Germline V gene sequence: CDR1 KGHSH, CDR2 LQKENI. CDR3 sequence reads: CASSPQGPENSPLHF. CDR3 bases: TGTGCCAGCTCACCCCAGGGCCCTGAGAATTCACCCCTCCACTTT. Complete variable domain (other parts from reference TRBV18 and TRBJ1-6): NAGVMQNPRHLVRRRGQEARLRCSPMKGHSHVYWYRQLPEEGLKFMVYLQKENIIDESGMPKERFSAEFPKEGPSILRIQQVVRGDSAAYFCASSPQGPENSPLHFGNGTRLTVT.

The chain recombines TRBV15 with TRBJ1-2; 7 positions match TRBD1. V dropped 4 bases and J dropped 4; count of bases not matched to a gene: 6. The CDR3 consists of 14 residues. Germline CDR1 reads LNHNV; CDR2 reads YYDKDF (reference sequence). CDR3 bases: TGTGCCACCAGCACAGGCGGACAGGTCTATGGCTACACCTTC. Translating it yields CATSTGGQVYGYTF. Combining the CDR3 with reference TRBV15 and TRBJ1-2 gives the whole variable domain DAMVIQNPRYQVTQFGKPVTLSCSQTLNHNVMYWYQQKSSQAPKLLFHYYDKDFNNEADTPDNFQSRRPNTSFCFLDIRSPGLGDTAMYLCATSTGGQVYGYTFGSGTRLTVV.

There are many counts of this clonotype. This rearrangement joins TRBV24-1 to TRBJ2-1; D is unresolved. The CDR3 extends over 13 amino acids. Germline assignment: CDR1 KGHDR and CDR2 SFDVKD. Trimming left V 4 bases short and J 7 bases short, with 10 bases between. The CDR3 region has the DNA TGTGCCACCAGTGACATTAGAGGTAATGAGCAGTTCTTC. Translating it yields CATSDIRGNEQFF.

The chain uses TRBV4-1 and TRBJ2-1; D gene unclear. This CDR3 is 10 amino acids long. Germline CDR1 is MGHRA and CDR2 is YSYEKL. The V and J ends lost 2 bases and 15 bases respectively, with 8 bases between them. CDR3 in DNA: TGCGCCAGCAGCCAAAGGTTGGGGTTCTTC. This sequence encodes CASSQRLGFF.

The rearrangement links TRBV7-2 to TRBJ1-2; D remains ambiguous. CDR1 is SGHTA and CDR2 is FQGNSA in the germline V gene. V gave up 1 base and J gave up 6 bases, with 15 bases separating them. The CDR3 sequence is 15 residues long. CDR3 DNA: TGTGCCAGCAGCTTAGACCCTGCCCAGGTCGATGGCTACACCTTC. As protein: CASSLDPAQVDGYTF.